A selection of T cell receptor beta chains follows, all from one sample in a study of blood T cell repertoires in COVID-19. TCRdb keeps only in-frame clones here, not all; method: immunoSEQ multiplex PCR. Here the sample spans around 330,000 clones, about 91% being singletons. Material for sequencing was PBMCs or T cells enriched from blood (not recorded which). The receptor source for this set is a middle-aged woman who had recovered from COVID-19. Both conserved end residues are part of each CDR3. D genes are given only for firm matches. Clone size is shown for a subset of rows, as once, few, many or a class of expanded clone.

V gene: TRBV7-2; CDR3 length: 16; clone size: .; J gene: TRBJ2-7; D gene: TRBD2; CDR3 DNA: TGTGCCAGCAGCTTTCGCCCACTAGCGGGAGTTTACGAGCAGTACTTC; CDR3 protein: CASSFRPLAGVYEQYF
V gene: TRBV3-1/TRBV3-2; CDR3 length: 14; clone size: .; J gene: TRBJ1-2; D gene: .; CDR3 DNA: TGTGCCAGCAGCCAAGCCGCGGGAGAGTATGGCTACACCTTC; CDR3 protein: CASSQAAGEYGYTF
V gene: TRBV29-1; CDR3 length: 13; clone size: .; J gene: TRBJ1-4; D gene: .; CDR3 DNA: TGCAGCGTTGGGGCAGCCAGTAATGAAAAACTGTTTTTT; CDR3 protein: CSVGAASNEKLFF
V gene: TRBV4-1; CDR3 length: 16; clone size: .; J gene: TRBJ1-6; D gene: TRBD1; CDR3 DNA: TGCGCCAGCAGCTCCTACCCCGGGACAGAAGATTCACCCCTCCACTTT; CDR3 protein: CASSSYPGTEDSPLHF
V gene: TRBV21-1; CDR3 length: 20; clone size: .; J gene: TRBJ2-7; D gene: .; CDR3 DNA: TGTGCCAGCAGCAAAGGGAACAGGGATGAGCGGGACCATTTCTCCTACGAGCAGTACTTC; CDR3 protein: CASSKGNRDERDHFSYEQYF
V gene: TRBV3-1/TRBV3-2; CDR3 length: 18; clone size: once; J gene: TRBJ1-1; D gene: .; CDR3 DNA: TGTGCCAGCAGCCAAGATTGGGGGGGCGAGGGCATGAACACTGAAGCTTTCTTT; CDR3 protein: CASSQDWGGEGMNTEAFF
V gene: TRBV2; CDR3 length: 12; clone size: once; J gene: TRBJ2-1; D gene: .; CDR3 DNA: TGTGCCAGCAGTGAGGACGGGGATGAGCAGTTCTTC; CDR3 protein: CASSEDGDEQFF
V gene: TRBV30; CDR3 length: 14; clone size: .; J gene: TRBJ1-2; D gene: .; CDR3 DNA: TGTGCCTGGAGTTCGGGGACTACCCCCTATGGCTACACCTTC; CDR3 protein: CAWSSGTTPYGYTF
V gene: TRBV9; CDR3 length: 13; clone size: .; J gene: TRBJ1-2; D gene: .; CDR3 DNA: TGTGCCAGCAGCGTAGCTACGGACATCGGCTACACCTTC; CDR3 protein: CASSVATDIGYTF
V gene: TRBV2; CDR3 length: 15; clone size: .; J gene: TRBJ1-5; D gene: .; CDR3 DNA: TGTGCCAGCAGTGGTATGCAGGGGTCAAATCAGCCCCAGCATTTT; CDR3 protein: CASSGMQGSNQPQHF
V gene: TRBV5-4; CDR3 length: 14; clone size: .; J gene: TRBJ2-3; D gene: .; CDR3 DNA: TGTGCCAGCAGCCGGGACTGGGGGGCAGATACGCAGTATTTT; CDR3 protein: CASSRDWGADTQYF
V gene: TRBV24-1; CDR3 length: 14; clone size: .; J gene: TRBJ2-1; D gene: .; CDR3 DNA: TGTGCCACCACCCCCCGTGGAGGGTCCAATGAGCAGTTCTTC; CDR3 protein: CATTPRGGSNEQFF
V gene: TRBV6-2/TRBV6-3; CDR3 length: 15; clone size: .; J gene: TRBJ1-6; D gene: .; CDR3 DNA: TGTGCCAGCTGCCAACAGGGTCGGGTGTATTCACCCCTCCACTTT; CDR3 protein: CASCQQGRVYSPLHF
V gene: TRBV7-2; CDR3 length: 19; clone size: .; J gene: TRBJ1-1; D gene: .; CDR3 DNA: TGTGCCAGCAGCCCCATAGACTGGGGAGCAAGAAACATGAACACTGAAGCTTTCTTT; CDR3 protein: CASSPIDWGARNMNTEAFF
V gene: TRBV5-4; CDR3 length: 18; clone size: .; J gene: TRBJ1-3; D gene: .; CDR3 DNA: TGTGCCAGCAGCATCCGGGAGGACGGTAAAAGCTCTGGAAACACCATATATTTT; CDR3 protein: CASSIREDGKSSGNTIYF
V gene: TRBV7-2; CDR3 length: 15; clone size: .; J gene: TRBJ2-2; D gene: .; CDR3 DNA: TGTGCCAGCAGCTTTGAGGCCGCGAACACCGGGGAGCTGTTTTTT; CDR3 protein: CASSFEAANTGELFF
V gene: TRBV11-2; CDR3 length: 12; clone size: .; J gene: TRBJ2-7; D gene: .; CDR3 DNA: TGTGCCAGCAGGCTAGCGTCCAACGAGCAGTACTTC; CDR3 protein: CASRLASNEQYF
V gene: TRBV5-6; CDR3 length: 12; clone size: .; J gene: TRBJ1-2; D gene: .; CDR3 DNA: TGTGCCAGCAGTCCGAGGGCCTATGGCTACACCTTC; CDR3 protein: CASSPRAYGYTF
V gene: TRBV19; CDR3 length: 14; clone size: .; J gene: TRBJ1-1; D gene: .; CDR3 DNA: TGTGCCAGTAGTATAGATCCTGAGGCCCCGAAGCTTTTCTTT; CDR3 protein: CASSIDPEAPKLFF
V gene: TRBV7-8; CDR3 length: 13; clone size: once; J gene: TRBJ1-1; D gene: .; CDR3 DNA: TGTGCCAGCAGCGTCCCGCCACGGACTGAAGCTTTCTTT; CDR3 protein: CASSVPPRTEAFF
V gene: TRBV4-1; CDR3 length: 18; clone size: .; J gene: TRBJ2-2; D gene: TRBD2; CDR3 DNA: TGCGCCAGCAGCCAAGACGTGGGGGTGCCTAGCGGAGCCGGGGAGCTGTTTTTT; CDR3 protein: CASSQDVGVPSGAGELFF
V gene: TRBV20-1; CDR3 length: 11; clone size: .; J gene: TRBJ1-1; D gene: .; CDR3 DNA: TGCAGTGCCCGAGAGGGGGTGAGTGCTTTCTTT; CDR3 protein: CSAREGVSAFF
V gene: TRBV24-1; CDR3 length: 15; clone size: .; J gene: TRBJ2-5; D gene: TRBD2; CDR3 DNA: TGTGCCACCAGTGCCCCGGGACTAGCGGAAGAGACCCAGTACTTC; CDR3 protein: CATSAPGLAEETQYF
V gene: TRBV29-1; CDR3 length: 13; clone size: few; J gene: TRBJ2-7; D gene: .; CDR3 DNA: TGCAGCGTTGAGCAGGGGATAGTAGACGAGCAGTACTTC; CDR3 protein: CSVEQGIVDEQYF
V gene: TRBV18; CDR3 length: 14; clone size: .; J gene: TRBJ1-2; D gene: TRBD1; CDR3 DNA: TGTGCCAGCTCACCCGGGACAGGGGATAGAGGCTACACCTTC; CDR3 protein: CASSPGTGDRGYTF
V gene: TRBV30; CDR3 length: 14; clone size: .; J gene: TRBJ2-5; D gene: TRBD2; CDR3 DNA: TGTGCCTGGAGTGGCGGGAGCCCCGGGGAGACCCAGTACTTC; CDR3 protein: CAWSGGSPGETQYF
V gene: TRBV28; CDR3 length: 12; clone size: .; J gene: TRBJ1-1; D gene: .; CDR3 DNA: TGTGCCAGCAGTATACGGACTGTTGAAGCTTTCTTT; CDR3 protein: CASSIRTVEAFF
V gene: TRBV11-3; CDR3 length: 13; clone size: .; J gene: TRBJ1-1; D gene: .; CDR3 DNA: TGTGCCAGCAGCTTAAACCGGGGCACTGAAGCTTTCTTT; CDR3 protein: CASSLNRGTEAFF
V gene: TRBV5-4; CDR3 length: 15; clone size: .; J gene: TRBJ1-2; D gene: TRBD1; CDR3 DNA: TGTGCCAGCAGCCTACGGACAGGGGTAAACTATGGCTACACCTTC; CDR3 protein: CASSLRTGVNYGYTF
V gene: TRBV19; CDR3 length: 17; clone size: .; J gene: TRBJ1-4; D gene: .; CDR3 DNA: TGTGCCAGTAGTATAGGTCCGGCAGGGGCCAGAAATGAAAAACTGTTTTTT; CDR3 protein: CASSIGPAGARNEKLFF
V gene: TRBV7-2; CDR3 length: 16; clone size: .; J gene: TRBJ1-2; D gene: TRBD1; CDR3 DNA: TGTGCCAGCAGCTTAGATGGGGACAGGGGAAGTCGTGGCTACACCTTC; CDR3 protein: CASSLDGDRGSRGYTF
V gene: TRBV28; CDR3 length: 15; clone size: .; J gene: TRBJ2-3; D gene: TRBD1; CDR3 DNA: TGTGCCAGCAGTCTGACGGACAGGGGCACAGATACGCAGTATTTT; CDR3 protein: CASSLTDRGTDTQYF
V gene: TRBV11-3; CDR3 length: 15; clone size: .; J gene: TRBJ1-1; D gene: .; CDR3 DNA: TGTGCCAGCAGCTTAGATCTACCCGGACAGTCTGAAGCTTTCTTT; CDR3 protein: CASSLDLPGQSEAFF
V gene: TRBV9; CDR3 length: 15; clone size: .; J gene: TRBJ1-2; D gene: TRBD1; CDR3 DNA: TGTGCCAGCAGCGTAGTAGGGACAGGGCACTATGGCTACACCTTC; CDR3 protein: CASSVVGTGHYGYTF
V gene: TRBV4-2; CDR3 length: 14; clone size: .; J gene: TRBJ2-1; D gene: .; CDR3 DNA: TGTGCCAGCAGCCAAGTTGCCCCAGGCAATGAGCAGTTCTTC; CDR3 protein: CASSQVAPGNEQFF
V gene: TRBV7-2; CDR3 length: 15; clone size: .; J gene: TRBJ2-3; D gene: TRBD2; CDR3 DNA: TGTGCCAGCAGCCTGAGCGGGGGGAACGCAGATACGCAGTATTTT; CDR3 protein: CASSLSGGNADTQYF
V gene: TRBV9; CDR3 length: 15; clone size: .; J gene: TRBJ2-1; D gene: TRBD2; CDR3 DNA: TGTGCCAGCAGCGGATCCGGGACTAGCGGGCTAGAGCAGTTCTTC; CDR3 protein: CASSGSGTSGLEQFF
V gene: TRBV18; CDR3 length: 17; clone size: .; J gene: TRBJ2-2; D gene: TRBD2; CDR3 DNA: TGTGCCAGCTCACCCCTGGGACTAGCGGGATCCACCGGGGAGCTGTTTTTT; CDR3 protein: CASSPLGLAGSTGELFF
V gene: TRBV5-3; CDR3 length: 17; clone size: .; J gene: TRBJ1-5; D gene: TRBD1; CDR3 DNA: TGTGCCAGAAGCTTGGTCAGGGGGCATACTCCCCCACAGCCCCAGCATTTT; CDR3 protein: CARSLVRGHTPPQPQHF